This T cell receptor beta chain was recorded in a study of tumor-infiltrating lymphocytes in oesophageal squamous cell carcinoma. Each CDR3 protein gets one entry after TCRdb re-called the PCR reads with MiXCR. The data contain under 20,000 distinct CDR3 sequences, around 46% of them seen just once; the ten biggest clones take up 30% to 35%. J gave up 4 bases and V 6 bases, and 6 bases lay outside the gene matches. CDR3 length: 14 amino acids. The germline gives CDR1 MNHNS, CDR2 SASEGT. This clonotype was recorded at least ten times. Sequenced sample: normal esophageal tissue next to the tumor. The chain joins TRBV6-1 to TRBJ1-1; 9 positions match TRBD1. The sequence was collected from a female donor with esophageal squamous cell carcinoma. CDR3 amino acids: CASSTGGGSTEAFF. CDR3 DNA sequence: TGTGCCAGCAGCACAGGGGGCGGGAGCACTGAAGCTTTCTTT.